These T cell receptor beta chains were read from a single sample in a study of blood T cell repertoires in COVID-19. Here immunoSEQ multiplex PCR was the method, and the copy in TCRdb shows in-frame clones only, minus some. The data show 55,000 to 80,000 clones, approximately 86% seen once. Material for sequencing was peripheral blood. These receptors all stem from a human donor in a cohort sampled during active COVID-19. Both conserved end residues are part of each CDR3. The D gene is left open where the match is weak. Clone size is not always given. Where it is, it says once, few, many or a class for expanded clones.

d_gene: .; abundance: .; v_gene: TRBV19; j_gene: TRBJ2-7; CDR3nt: TGTGCCAGTAGTCCCGACACCCTCTACGAGCAGTACTTC; CDR3aa: CASSPDTLYEQYF
d_gene: TRBD1; abundance: .; v_gene: TRBV7-6; j_gene: TRBJ2-1; CDR3nt: TGTGCCAGCAGCCCAGGGGCCGGGACAGGGACCTACAATGAGCAGTTCTTC; CDR3aa: CASSPGAGTGTYNEQFF
d_gene: .; abundance: .; v_gene: TRBV19; j_gene: TRBJ1-6; CDR3nt: TGTGCCAGTAGGACACAGGGCGATTCACCCCTCCACTTT; CDR3aa: CASRTQGDSPLHF
d_gene: .; abundance: .; v_gene: TRBV5-4; j_gene: TRBJ2-6; CDR3nt: TGTGCCAGCAGTCGGGTCTCTGGGGCCAACGTCCTGACTTTC; CDR3aa: CASSRVSGANVLTF
d_gene: TRBD1; abundance: .; v_gene: TRBV7-2; j_gene: TRBJ1-2; CDR3nt: TGTGCCAGCAGCAACGGGGACAGGGGCAGCTATGGCTACACCTTC; CDR3aa: CASSNGDRGSYGYTF
d_gene: .; abundance: .; v_gene: TRBV20-1; j_gene: TRBJ2-3; CDR3nt: TGCAGTGCTAGTCCTAGCACAGATACGCAGTATTTT; CDR3aa: CSASPSTDTQYF
d_gene: .; abundance: once; v_gene: TRBV4-2; j_gene: TRBJ1-6; CDR3nt: TGTGCCAGCAGCCAAGATCAACAGCCCGAACGCAATTATAATTCACCCCTCCACTTT; CDR3aa: CASSQDQQPERNYNSPLHF
d_gene: TRBD1; abundance: few; v_gene: TRBV5-1; j_gene: TRBJ2-7; CDR3nt: TGCGCCAGCAGTAACAGGGGGCAGGGGGCCTACGAGCAGTACTTC; CDR3aa: CASSNRGQGAYEQYF
d_gene: .; abundance: .; v_gene: TRBV13; j_gene: TRBJ2-3; CDR3nt: TGTGCCAGCAGCCGCTATAACGGGGTTGGGGCAGATACGCAGTATTTT; CDR3aa: CASSRYNGVGADTQYF
d_gene: .; abundance: .; v_gene: TRBV7-2; j_gene: TRBJ2-7; CDR3nt: TGTGCCAGCAGCTTAGCCCCTGCCTACGAGCAGTACTTC; CDR3aa: CASSLAPAYEQYF
d_gene: TRBD1; abundance: once; v_gene: TRBV4-3; j_gene: TRBJ2-1; CDR3nt: TGCGCCAGCAGCCCGGGGACAGGGCTGAATGAGCAGTTCTTC; CDR3aa: CASSPGTGLNEQFF
d_gene: TRBD1; abundance: once; v_gene: TRBV7-2; j_gene: TRBJ2-7; CDR3nt: TGTGCCAGCAGCTTAGCCGGGACAGGGCTCGAGCAGTACTTC; CDR3aa: CASSLAGTGLEQYF
d_gene: .; abundance: many; v_gene: TRBV11-2; j_gene: TRBJ1-6; CDR3nt: TGTGCCAGCAGCTTCGGGGTTAGCTCCTATAATTCACCCCTCCACTTT; CDR3aa: CASSFGVSSYNSPLHF
d_gene: .; abundance: .; v_gene: TRBV7-6; j_gene: TRBJ1-2; CDR3nt: TGTGCCAGCAGCTTAGAGGCCAGGGACTATGGCTACACCTTC; CDR3aa: CASSLEARDYGYTF
d_gene: .; abundance: .; v_gene: TRBV7-6; j_gene: TRBJ2-3; CDR3nt: TGTGCCAGCAGCTTAGGTCAACCTAATACGCAGTATTTT; CDR3aa: CASSLGQPNTQYF
d_gene: .; abundance: .; v_gene: TRBV12-3/TRBV12-4; j_gene: TRBJ1-1; CDR3nt: TGTGCCAGCAGCCCCGGGGGGGGGACTGAAGCTTTCTTT; CDR3aa: CASSPGGGTEAFF
d_gene: .; abundance: .; v_gene: TRBV29-1; j_gene: TRBJ2-7; CDR3nt: TGCAGCGTTGAACGCTCCTACGAGCAGTACTTC; CDR3aa: CSVERSYEQYF
d_gene: .; abundance: .; v_gene: TRBV11-2; j_gene: TRBJ1-4; CDR3nt: TGTGCCAGCAGCTCCCCGGCGGAGGTGCGTGAAAAACTGTTTTTT; CDR3aa: CASSSPAEVREKLFF
d_gene: .; abundance: .; v_gene: TRBV28; j_gene: TRBJ1-2; CDR3nt: TGTGCCAGCAGCCTAGGGACACTCGGCTACACCTTC; CDR3aa: CASSLGTLGYTF
d_gene: .; abundance: .; v_gene: TRBV11-2; j_gene: TRBJ2-3; CDR3nt: TGTGCCAGCAGCTTAGGGACTAGCACAGATACGCAGTATTTT; CDR3aa: CASSLGTSTDTQYF
d_gene: TRBD1; abundance: once; v_gene: TRBV18; j_gene: TRBJ1-1; CDR3nt: TGTGCCAGCTCACTCGACAGGGGGCGCGACACTGAAGCTTTCTTT; CDR3aa: CASSLDRGRDTEAFF
d_gene: TRBD2; abundance: .; v_gene: TRBV3-1/TRBV3-2; j_gene: TRBJ2-1; CDR3nt: TGTGCCAGCAGCGAGAGCGGGGGGGGGTCCTACAATGAGCAGTTCTTC; CDR3aa: CASSESGGGSYNEQFF